Each of the 31 T cell receptor beta chains below was sequenced from the same sample in a study of cytomegalovirus exposure and HLA in healthy donors. TCRdb's copy holds only in-frame clones and misses some; the assay was immunoSEQ multiplex PCR. The data hold 150,000 or so clones, with approximately 92% observed a single time. Sequencing was carried out using PBMCs. These receptors all stem from a woman younger than 30 in good health and CMV-seropositive.

This chain uses TRBV7-9 with TRBJ1-5, with D possibly being TRBD1 (5 bases). There are 13 residues in the CDR3. Trimming took off 2 bases at V and 4 bases at J, with 6 bases between the two ends. Looked up from germline, CDR1 is SEHNR and CDR2 is FQNEAQ (reference sequence). The CDR3 DNA reads as TGTGCCAGCAGCTTACAGGGTAATCAGCCCCAGCATTTT. Its translation: CASSLQGNQPQHF.

V usage is TRBV6-5 and J usage is TRBJ1-6; 12 nucleotides agree with TRBD1. This CDR3 region has 15 residues. The germline V gene encodes CDR1 MNHEY and CDR2 SVGAGI. Losses at the gene ends were 5 bases for V and 9 bases for J; bases not matched to a gene: 5. DNA for the CDR3: TGTGCCAGCAGTCCCGGGACAGGGGGCAGTTCACCCCTCCACTTT. This gives the protein CASSPGTGGSSPLHF.

The chain has TRBV5-1 and TRBJ2-3; D is unclear. V was shortened by 0 bases and J by 6 bases, with 11 bases between the two germline ends. Germline CDR1 is SGHRS and CDR2 is YFSETQ. CDR3 size: 14 residues. Written as DNA, the CDR3 is TGCGCCAGCAGCTTGGTCCTGGCTCCGGATACGCAGTATTTT. Protein product: CASSLVLAPDTQYF.

J is TRBJ1-1 and V is TRBV28; TRBD1 aligns across 7 bases. Unmatched junction bases numbered 7, after V lost 5 bases and J lost 1 base. This CDR3 is 15 amino acids long. The germline gives CDR1 MDHEN, CDR2 SYDVKM. The DNA for the CDR3 is TGTGCCAGCAGTCTGTCGACAGGGAAGAACACTGAAGCTTTCTTT. Encoded protein: CASSLSTGKNTEAFF.

The V gene is TRBV27, the J gene TRBJ1-6; D is uncertain. The germline V gene encodes CDR1 MNHEY and CDR2 SMNVEV (reference sequence). The V gene lost 0 bases and the J gene lost 6 bases, with 6 bases spanning the gap. The CDR3 totals 14 residues. CDR3: CASSLSRSNSPLHF. The CDR3 DNA reads as TGTGCCAGCAGTTTATCGCGTTCTAATTCACCCCTCCACTTT.

The rearrangement joins TRBV7-9 to TRBJ1-1, with D hard to call. The germline V and J ends were trimmed by 3 bases and 4 bases, with 9 bases remaining between them. Germline V CDR1 and CDR2: SEHNR, FQNEAQ (reference sequence). The CDR3 extends over 13 amino acids. Written as DNA, the CDR3 is TGTGCCAGCAGCTTGGCCCGGGGCACTGAAGCTTTCTTT. Its protein product is CASSLARGTEAFF.

CDR3 amino acids: CAWSTGGGTDTQYF. The CDR3 DNA follows: TGTGCCTGGAGTACCGGGGGGGGCACAGATACGCAGTATTTT. The chain recombines TRBV30 with TRBJ2-3; TRBD2 matches 8 bases. The J segment lost 1 base and the V segment lost 2 bases, leaving 2 bases of the junction unmatched. This CDR3 contains 14 residues. Germline V gives CDR1 GTSNPN, CDR2 SVGIG (reference sequence).

The gene calls are TRBV19 and TRBJ2-3, with a tentative D call TRBD2 (7 bases). The CDR3 is made up of 15 amino acids. V lost 4 bases, J lost 2 bases, and 13 bases lay in between. Per germline, CDR1 LNHDA and CDR2 SQIVND (reference sequence). The CDR3 DNA follows: TGTGCCAGTAGTACGGGGGGCTACAACACAGATACGCAGTATTTT. Its translation: CASSTGGYNTDTQYF.

V is TRBV2 and J is TRBJ2-5; 8 nucleotides line up with TRBD1. The germline V gene encodes CDR1 SNHLY and CDR2 FYNNEI. This CDR3 comprises 19 residues. Trimming took 6 bases from V and 1 from J; bases not matched to a gene: 19. CDR3 DNA: TGTGCCAGCAGGCAAGACGTAGGCTACGGACAGGGACCCCAAGAGACCCAGTACTTC. Translation: CASRQDVGYGQGPQETQYF. Full variable domain (remainder filled in from reference TRBV2 and TRBJ2-5): EPEVTQTPSHQVTQMGQEVILRCVPISNHLYFYWYRQILGQKVEFLVSFYNNEISEKSEIFDDQFSVERPDGSNFTLKIRSTKLEDSAMYFCASRQDVGYGQGPQETQYFGPGTRLLVL.

This chain uses TRBV25-1 with TRBJ2-5; D is ambiguous. Between the trimmed V and J ends, which lost 10 bases and 7 bases, there was a span of 13 bases. This CDR3 comprises 11 residues. CDR1 and CDR2 (germline): MGHDK, SYGVNS. The CDR3 sequence is CATQALVTQYF. In nucleotides, the CDR3 is TGTGCCACCCAAGCTCTGGTGACCCAGTACTTC.

Here the CDR3 reads CASTPGFGEQYF. In DNA, the CDR3 is TGTGCCAGCACCCCAGGGTTCGGAGAGCAGTACTTC. The chain links TRBV25-1 to TRBJ2-7, with D maybe TRBD1 (5 bases). This CDR3 spans 12 amino acids. V lost 7 bases, J lost 7 bases, and 14 bases lay in between. The germline gives CDR1 MGHDK, CDR2 SYGVNS.

The chain combines TRBV30 with TRBJ2-3; 8 bases are a match to TRBD2. This CDR3 comprises 17 residues. With 0 bases clipped from V and 5 bases from J, the junction kept 13 bases outside the gene matches. The germline gives CDR1 GTSNPN, CDR2 SVGIG (reference sequence). The CDR3 bases are TGTGCCTGGAGTGTACGTTCCTGGCGGGGGGTCTTAGATACGCAGTATTTT. It encodes CAWSVRSWRGVLDTQYF.

V and J are TRBV5-4 and TRBJ1-2, with a possible D match to TRBD1 (5 bases). The CDR3 extends over 15 amino acids. Between the trimmed V and J ends, which lost 7 bases and 4 bases, there was a span of 20 bases. Looked up from germline, CDR1 is SGHNT and CDR2 is YYREEE (reference sequence). The CDR3 DNA is TGTGCCAGCGCGCTGACAGATTTGAAGAGCTATGGCTACACCTTC. It codes for CASALTDLKSYGYTF.

This clone was detected once. This chain links TRBV4-2 with TRBJ1-2; D unclear. Germline lookup yields CDR1 LGHNA and CDR2 YNFKEQ. Trimming removed 0 bases from V and 5 bases from J, with 13 bases in between. CDR3 length: 15 amino acids. CDR3 nucleotides: TGTGCCAGCAGCCAAGAGGGAGAGCTTACATATGGCTACACCTTC. It specifies CASSQEGELTYGYTF.

This chain joins TRBV12-1 and TRBJ1-2; TRBD1 reflects the table's D call only, with no check against the DNA. TRBV12-1 is a documented pseudogene. The CDR3 covers 15 residues. As DNA, the CDR3 is TGTGCCAGCAGAACATTACAGGGGAAGGGGGAAGGCTACACCTTC. Encoded protein: CASRTLQGKGEGYTF.

This chain joins TRBV15 and TRBJ1-2, with D hard to call. Deletions cut 0 bases from V and 0 bases from J, with 11 bases between. The CDR3 sequence is 16 residues long. Germline assignment: CDR1 LNHNV and CDR2 YYDKDF (reference sequence). The CDR3 DNA sequence: TGTGCCACCAGCAGAGATGGGCACCGAGCTAACTATGGCTACACCTTC. Residues: CATSRDGHRANYGYTF.

As concerns this clone: Relative to the germline gene, one junction end is altered; a read error may explain this. The CDR3 nucleotides are TGTGCCAGCACCTTAATTACAGGGAACACCGGGGAGCTGTTTTTT. Translating gives CASTLITGNTGELFF. This chain connects TRBV13 to TRBJ2-2, with a tentative D call TRBD1 (5 bases). The CDR3 extends over 15 amino acids. Germline CDR1 PRHDT, CDR2 FYEKMQ (reference sequence).

The J gene is TRBJ2-7, the V gene TRBV5-1; tentative D call: TRBD2 (5 bases). Germline lookup yields CDR1 SGHRS and CDR2 YFSETQ. The CDR3 consists of 12 residues. V shed 0 bases and J shed 5 bases, with 6 bases lying between them. The CDR3 region is CASSLAGNEQYF. CDR3 nucleotide sequence: TGCGCCAGCAGCTTGGCGGGGAACGAGCAGTACTTC.

This clone appeared a few times. The chain has TRBV7-3 and TRBJ2-5; 10 bases fit TRBD2. Unmatched junction bases numbered 2, after V lost 3 bases and J lost 1 base. There are 15 residues in the CDR3. Germline values: CDR1 SGHTA, CDR2 FQGTGA. This CDR3 is CASSLASGGQETQYF. CDR3 DNA sequence: TGTGCCAGCAGCTTGGCTAGCGGGGGCCAAGAGACCCAGTACTTC.

V gene TRBV6-5 combines with J gene TRBJ2-5; 7 nucleotides line up with TRBD1. With 5 bases clipped from V and 5 bases from J, the junction kept 11 bases outside the gene matches. Per the germline V gene, CDR1 is MNHEY and CDR2 is SVGAGI. The CDR3 spans 15 residues. This CDR3 reads CASSPFEGARETQYF. CDR3 DNA: TGTGCCAGCAGTCCATTCGAGGGGGCTCGGGAGACCCAGTACTTC.

This clone was recorded once. The CDR3 bases are TGTGCCAGCAGCTTAGACAGGGCCCCTCAGCCCCAGCATTTT. Amino acid sequence: CASSLDRAPQPQHF. V usage is TRBV7-8 and J usage is TRBJ1-5; tentatively, D is TRBD1 (6 bases). The length of the CDR3 is 14 residues. Between the trimmed V and J ends, which lost 1 base and 6 bases, there was a span of 10 bases. Germline CDR1 and CDR2: SGHVS and FQNEAQ.

The chain employs TRBV29-1 and TRBJ2-7; 8 nucleotides match TRBD2. V shed 6 bases, J shed 0 bases, and the junction held 7 bases outside the gene matches. CDR1 is SQVTM, CDR2 ANQGSEA, per germline. CDR3 length: 14 residues. This CDR3 is CSVNGGTSSYEQYF. The DNA for the CDR3 is TGCAGCGTCAACGGGGGGACTAGCTCCTACGAGCAGTACTTC.

This clone was seen only a few times. The CDR3 DNA is TGTGCCAGCAGCTTTATGGGGGCATCGTCACCCCTCCACTTT. It yields the protein CASSFMGASSPLHF. The chain joins TRBV5-6 to TRBJ1-6; TRBD1 might be the D (6 bases). This CDR3 has 14 amino acids. From germline, CDR1 is SGHDT and CDR2 YYEEEE. The V and J ends lost 2 bases and 10 bases respectively, with 13 bases between them.

V and J are TRBV5-1 and TRBJ2-5, with D possibly being TRBD2 (7 bases). Germline assignment: CDR1 SGHRS and CDR2 YFSETQ. The CDR3 runs 15 residues. V dropped 4 bases and J dropped 5 bases, with 18 bases sitting between them. The CDR3 here is CASSPQGLGGETQYF. The CDR3 bases are TGCGCCAGCAGCCCGCAGGGGCTGGGGGGGGAGACCCAGTACTTC.

CDR3 sequence reads: CASSESWGGGGGQPQHF. DNA of the CDR3: TGTGCCAGCAGTGAAAGCTGGGGCGGAGGGGGCGGGCAGCCCCAGCATTTT. The chain joins TRBV6-1 to TRBJ1-5, with TRBD1 identical over 7 bases. The CDR3 has 17 amino acids. Germline-derived CDR1 and CDR2 are MNHNS and SASEGT. J was trimmed by 7 bases and V by 2 bases; bases with no gene match: 14.

The chain joins TRBV13 to TRBJ2-3; 8 bases map to TRBD1. This CDR3 is built from 14 residues. Germline assignment: CDR1 PRHDT and CDR2 FYEKMQ (reference sequence). Germline trimming cut 3 bases from V and 6 bases from J; bases unmatched to any gene: 5. This CDR3 is CASSLTGELDTQYF. In DNA form, the CDR3 reads TGTGCCAGCAGCTTGACAGGGGAGTTGGATACGCAGTATTTT.

V is TRBV5-4 and J is TRBJ2-1; 8 bases are shared with TRBD2. This CDR3 comprises 15 residues. Trimming removed 0 bases from V and 9 bases from J; junction bases left unmatched: 8. Germline CDR1 SGHNT, CDR2 YYREEE (reference sequence). The CDR3 DNA reads as TGTGCCAGCAGCTTGGCGGGGGGGCGTTCGGGTGAGCAGTTCTTC. This sequence encodes CASSLAGGRSGEQFF. Together with reference TRBV5-4 and TRBJ2-1, the CDR3 gives the full variable domain: ETGVTQSPTHLIKTRGQQVTLRCSSQSGHNTVSWYQQALGQGPQFIFQYYREEENGRGNFPPRFSGLQFPNYSSELNVNALELDDSALYLCASSLAGGRSGEQFFGPGTRLTVL.

The V gene is TRBV9, the J gene TRBJ1-6; 7 bases line up with TRBD1. The CDR3 has 15 residues. Trimming removed 3 bases from V and 4 bases from J; junction bases left unmatched: 4. From germline, CDR1 is SGDLS and CDR2 YYNGEE. The chain's CDR3 is CASSDPGQYNSPLHF. The CDR3 coding sequence is TGTGCCAGCAGCGACCCGGGACAGTATAATTCACCCCTCCACTTT.

This clone was counted a single time. The CDR3 sequence: CASSPWTGGVSYGYTF. The CDR3 nucleotides read TGTGCCAGCAGCCCGTGGACAGGGGGCGTTAGCTATGGCTACACCTTC. The rearrangement uses TRBV5-6 and TRBJ1-2, with 11 nucleotides matching TRBD1. This CDR3 contains 16 residues. Trimming at V came to 4 bases and at J to 4 bases, leaving 9 bases not matched to a gene. Germline V gene lookup returns CDR1 SGHDT and CDR2 YYEEEE.

In its sample, this clone was seen a few times. The rearrangement links TRBV4-1 to TRBJ2-5; D may be TRBD1 (5 bases). V was clipped by 1 base and J by 9 bases, with 12 bases between them. Germline V lookup: CDR1 MGHRA, CDR2 YSYEKL. The CDR3 has 13 amino acids. The CDR3 loop reads CASSQGQPGAQYF. CDR3 nucleotides: TGCGCCAGCAGCCAAGGACAGCCTGGGGCCCAGTACTTC.

V is TRBV13 and J is TRBJ2-3; a weak D match, TRBD2 (6 bases). This CDR3 is 15 amino acids long. The V gene lost 0 bases and the J gene lost 2 bases, with 9 bases spanning the gap. Germline values: CDR1 PRHDT, CDR2 FYEKMQ (reference sequence). The DNA of the CDR3 is TGTGCCAGCAGCTTAGGACGGGGGTACACAGATACGCAGTATTTT. Translation gives CASSLGRGYTDTQYF.